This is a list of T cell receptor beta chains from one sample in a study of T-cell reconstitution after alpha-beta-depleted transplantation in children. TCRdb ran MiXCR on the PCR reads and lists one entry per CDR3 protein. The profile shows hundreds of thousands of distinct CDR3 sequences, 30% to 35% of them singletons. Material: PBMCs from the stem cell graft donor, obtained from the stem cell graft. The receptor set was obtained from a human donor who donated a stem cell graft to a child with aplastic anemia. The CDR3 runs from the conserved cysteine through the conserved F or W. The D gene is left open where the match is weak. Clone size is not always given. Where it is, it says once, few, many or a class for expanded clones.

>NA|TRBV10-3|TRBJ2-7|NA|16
TGTGCCATCAGTGGGCACTATAAAGGGGGGCCCTACGAGCAGTACTTC
CAISGHYKGGPYEQYF
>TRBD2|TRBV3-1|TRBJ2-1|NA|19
TGTGCCAGCACAGGGAAGCGGGGAGGGTCCCAAGCCACCTACAATGAGCAGTTCTTC
CASTGKRGGSQATYNEQFF
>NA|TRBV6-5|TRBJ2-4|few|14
TGTGCCAGCAGTTCGAAGTTAGCCAAAAACATTCAGTACTTC
CASSSKLAKNIQYF
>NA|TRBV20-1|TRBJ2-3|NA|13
TGCAGTGCCCCGGTCGGAACGACAGATACGCAGTATTTT
CSAPVGTTDTQYF
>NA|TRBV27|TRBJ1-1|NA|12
TGTGCCAGCAGTTTTAGGGGAATTGAAACTTTCTTT
CASSFRGIETFF
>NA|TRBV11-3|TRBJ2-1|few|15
TGTGCCAGCAGCTCACGGAGGGACTCCAACAATGAGCAGTTCTTC
CASSSRRDSNNEQFF
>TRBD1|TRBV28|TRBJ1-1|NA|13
TGTGCCAGCAGTTACCAGGGGGTCACTGAAGCTTTCTTT
CASSYQGVTEAFF
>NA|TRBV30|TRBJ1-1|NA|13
TGTGCCTGGAGTACGCGGGCGCTAGCTGAAGCTTTCTTT
CAWSTRALAEAFF
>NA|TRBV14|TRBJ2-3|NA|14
TGTGCCAGCAGCCAGACTTGGGAGTTCGGAACGCAGTATTTT
CASSQTWEFGTQYF
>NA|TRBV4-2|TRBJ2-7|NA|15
TGTGCCAGCAGCGAAGGGTCTTCCCCCTCCTACGAGCAGTACTTC
CASSEGSSPSYEQYF
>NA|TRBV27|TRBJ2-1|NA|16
TGTGCCAGCGGTGGTGGGACGAGCCTTTCCTACAATGAGCAGTTCTTC
CASGGGTSLSYNEQFF
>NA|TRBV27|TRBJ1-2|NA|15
TGTGCCAGCAGTTTATCGGGCCAGGTTTATTTCGGCTACACCTTC
CASSLSGQVYFGYTF
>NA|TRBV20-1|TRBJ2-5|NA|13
TGCAGTGCCGGAGGAGAGGTCCAAGAGACCCAGTACTTC
CSAGGEVQETQYF
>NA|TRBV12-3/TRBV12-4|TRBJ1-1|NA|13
TGTGCCAGCAGCTTATCGAGTATCACTGAAGCTTTCTTT
CASSLSSITEAFF
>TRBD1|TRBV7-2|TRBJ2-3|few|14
TGTGCCACTCGGGACAGTCTCCTCGCGTATACGCAGTATTTT
CATRDSLLAYTQYF
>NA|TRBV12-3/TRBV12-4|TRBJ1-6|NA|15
TGTGCCAGCAGTCTCGTCCCGGCCGGGGGTTCACCCCTCCACTTT
CASSLVPAGGSPLHF
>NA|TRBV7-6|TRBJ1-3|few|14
TGTGCCAGCAGAAAGACCGGCTCTGGAAACACCATATATTTT
CASRKTGSGNTIYF
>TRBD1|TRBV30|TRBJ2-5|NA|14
TGTGCCTGGGATGACAGGGGGCGCGGTGAGACCCAGTACTTC
CAWDDRGRGETQYF
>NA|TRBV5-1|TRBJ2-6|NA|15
TGCGCCAGCAGCTCGTCGACACATGGGGCCAACGTCCTGACTTTC
CASSSSTHGANVLTF
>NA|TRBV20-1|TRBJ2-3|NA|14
TGCAGTGCTAGGGTACTAGGGGGCACAGATACGCAGTATTTT
CSARVLGGTDTQYF
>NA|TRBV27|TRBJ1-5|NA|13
TGTGCCAGCAGTTTGGCGGTCTCTCAGCCCCAGCATTTT
CASSLAVSQPQHF
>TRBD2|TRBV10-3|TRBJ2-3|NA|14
TGTGCCATCAGTTCTAGCGGGAGAAAGGCTACGCAGTATTTT
CAISSSGRKATQYF
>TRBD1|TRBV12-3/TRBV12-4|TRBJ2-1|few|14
TGTGCCAGCAGTTTAAGGACAGGGGGCGGCGAGCAGTTCTTC
CASSLRTGGGEQFF
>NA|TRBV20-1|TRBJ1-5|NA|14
TGCAGTGCTAGAGTGGCAGGTTTTAATCAGCCCCAGCATTTT
CSARVAGFNQPQHF
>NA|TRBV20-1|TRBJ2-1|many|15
TGCAGTGCACCCCGGGGTAGCGGTTCAGGTAGTGAGCAGTTCTTC
CSAPRGSGSGSEQFF
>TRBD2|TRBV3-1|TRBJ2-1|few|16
TGTGCCAGCAGCCAGTCCGGGACTAGCGGGAGGGGTGAGCAGTTCTTC
CASSQSGTSGRGEQFF
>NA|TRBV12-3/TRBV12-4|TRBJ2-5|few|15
TGTGCCAGCAGTTCGAAGCGAGGAGTGCTGGAGACCCAGTACTTC
CASSSKRGVLETQYF